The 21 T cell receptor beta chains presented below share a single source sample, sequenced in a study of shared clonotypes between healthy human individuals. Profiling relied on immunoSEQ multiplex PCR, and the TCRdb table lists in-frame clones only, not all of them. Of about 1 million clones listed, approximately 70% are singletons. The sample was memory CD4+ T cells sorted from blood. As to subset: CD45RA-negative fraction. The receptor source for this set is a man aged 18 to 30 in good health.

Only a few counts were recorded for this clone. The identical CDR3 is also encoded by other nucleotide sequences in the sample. In nucleotides, the CDR3 is TGTGCCAGCTCCCCTCCTAGCGGAATCACAGATACGCAGTATTTT. Translation gives CASSPPSGITDTQYF. The rearrangement joins TRBV28 to TRBJ2-3; the match to TRBD2 covers 7 bases. V trimming: 8 bases; J trimming: 2 bases; junction bases outside the gene matches: 10. The CDR3 spans 15 residues. The V gene's germline CDR1 is MDHEN and CDR2 SYDVKM.

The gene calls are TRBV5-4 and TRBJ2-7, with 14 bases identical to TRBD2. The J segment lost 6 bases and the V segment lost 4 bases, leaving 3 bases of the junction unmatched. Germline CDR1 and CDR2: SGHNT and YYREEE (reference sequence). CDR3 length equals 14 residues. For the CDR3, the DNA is TGTGCCAGCAGCACCGGACTAGCGGGAGGCGAGCAGTACTTC. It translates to CASSTGLAGGEQYF.

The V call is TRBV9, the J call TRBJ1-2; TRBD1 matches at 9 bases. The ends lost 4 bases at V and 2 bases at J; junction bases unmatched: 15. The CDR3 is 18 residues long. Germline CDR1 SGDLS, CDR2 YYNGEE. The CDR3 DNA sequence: TGTGCCAGCAGCCGAATACCCATAAGGACAGGGGAAAACTATGGCTACACCTTC. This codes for CASSRIPIRTGENYGYTF. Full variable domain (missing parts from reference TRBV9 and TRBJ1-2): DSGVTQTPKHLITATGQRVTLRCSPRSGDLSVYWYQQSLDQGLQFLIQYYNGEERAKGNILERFSAQQFPDLHSELNLSSLELGDSALYFCASSRIPIRTGENYGYTFGSGTRLTVV.

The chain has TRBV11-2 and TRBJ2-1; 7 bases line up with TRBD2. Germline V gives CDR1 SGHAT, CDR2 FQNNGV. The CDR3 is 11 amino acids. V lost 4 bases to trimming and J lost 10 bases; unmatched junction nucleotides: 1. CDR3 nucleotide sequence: TGTGCCAGCAGCTCCGGGGGGGAGCAGTTCTTC. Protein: CASSSGGEQFF.

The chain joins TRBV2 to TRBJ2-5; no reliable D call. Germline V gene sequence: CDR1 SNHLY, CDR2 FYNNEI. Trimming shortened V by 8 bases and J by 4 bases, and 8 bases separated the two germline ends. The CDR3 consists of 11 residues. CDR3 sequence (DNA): TGTGCCAGCTTGGCAGGAGAGACCCAGTACTTC. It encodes CASLAGETQYF. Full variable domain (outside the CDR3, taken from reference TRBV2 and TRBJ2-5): EPEVTQTPSHQVTQMGQEVILRCVPISNHLYFYWYRQILGQKVEFLVSFYNNEISEKSEIFDDQFSVERPDGSNFTLKIRSTKLEDSAMYFCASLAGETQYFGPGTRLLVL.

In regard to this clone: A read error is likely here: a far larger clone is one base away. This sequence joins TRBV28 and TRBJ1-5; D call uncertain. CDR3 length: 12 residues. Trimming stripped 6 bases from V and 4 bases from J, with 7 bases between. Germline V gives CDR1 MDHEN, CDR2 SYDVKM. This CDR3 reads CASSPRNQPQHF. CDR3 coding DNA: TGTGCCAGCAGCCCTAGAAATCAGCCCCAGCATTTT.

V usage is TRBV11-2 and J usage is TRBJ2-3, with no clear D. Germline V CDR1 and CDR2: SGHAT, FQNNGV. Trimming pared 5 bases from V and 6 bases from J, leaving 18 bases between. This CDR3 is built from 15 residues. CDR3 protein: CASSQFEKAVDTQYF. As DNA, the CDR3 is TGTGCCAGCAGCCAATTCGAAAAGGCGGTGGATACGCAGTATTTT.

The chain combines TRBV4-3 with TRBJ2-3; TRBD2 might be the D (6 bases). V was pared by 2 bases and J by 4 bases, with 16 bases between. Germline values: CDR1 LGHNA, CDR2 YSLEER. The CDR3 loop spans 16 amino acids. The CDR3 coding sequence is TGCGCCAGCAGCCAATTATATGGAGGGGCAGCAGATACGCAGTATTTT. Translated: CASSQLYGGAADTQYF.

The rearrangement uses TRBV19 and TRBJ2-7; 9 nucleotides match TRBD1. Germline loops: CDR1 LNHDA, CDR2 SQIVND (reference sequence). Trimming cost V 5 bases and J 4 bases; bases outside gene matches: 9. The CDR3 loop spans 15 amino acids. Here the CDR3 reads CASSSGDREGYEQYF. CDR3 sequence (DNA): TGTGCCAGTAGTTCCGGGGACAGGGAAGGTTACGAGCAGTACTTC.

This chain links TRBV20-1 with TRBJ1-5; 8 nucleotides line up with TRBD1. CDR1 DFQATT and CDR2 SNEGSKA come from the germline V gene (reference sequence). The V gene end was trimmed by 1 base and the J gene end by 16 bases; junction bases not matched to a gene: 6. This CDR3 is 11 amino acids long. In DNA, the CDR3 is TGCAGTGCTAGAGGTGACAGGGGAGGACATTTT. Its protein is CSARGDRGGHF.

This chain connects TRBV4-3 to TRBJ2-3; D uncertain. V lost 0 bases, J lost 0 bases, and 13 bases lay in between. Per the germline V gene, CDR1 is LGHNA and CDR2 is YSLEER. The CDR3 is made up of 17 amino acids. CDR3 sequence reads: CASSQDFLGSSTDTQYF. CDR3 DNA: TGCGCCAGCAGCCAAGATTTTTTGGGCAGTAGCACAGATACGCAGTATTTT.

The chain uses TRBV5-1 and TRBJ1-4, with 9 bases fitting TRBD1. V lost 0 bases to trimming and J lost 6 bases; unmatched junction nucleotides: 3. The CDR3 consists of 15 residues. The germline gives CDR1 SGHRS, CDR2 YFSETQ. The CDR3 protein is CASSLGTGEDEKLFF. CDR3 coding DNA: TGCGCCAGCAGCTTGGGGACAGGGGAGGATGAAAAACTGTTTTTT.

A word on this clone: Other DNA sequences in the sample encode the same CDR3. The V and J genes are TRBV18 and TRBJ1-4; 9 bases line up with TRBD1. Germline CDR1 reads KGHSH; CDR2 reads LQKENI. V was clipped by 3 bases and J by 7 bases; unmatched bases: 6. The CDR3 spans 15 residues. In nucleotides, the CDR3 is TGTGCCAGCTCACCCCCGGGACAGGGCGGTGAAAAACTGTTTTTT. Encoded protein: CASSPPGQGGEKLFF.

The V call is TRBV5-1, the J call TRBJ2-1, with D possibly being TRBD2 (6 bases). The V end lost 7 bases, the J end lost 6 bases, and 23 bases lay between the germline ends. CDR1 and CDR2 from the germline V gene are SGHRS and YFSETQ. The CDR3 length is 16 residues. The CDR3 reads CASGEPSGLGGNEQFF. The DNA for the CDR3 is TGCGCCAGCGGCGAGCCCTCAGGGCTGGGGGGCAATGAGCAGTTCTTC.

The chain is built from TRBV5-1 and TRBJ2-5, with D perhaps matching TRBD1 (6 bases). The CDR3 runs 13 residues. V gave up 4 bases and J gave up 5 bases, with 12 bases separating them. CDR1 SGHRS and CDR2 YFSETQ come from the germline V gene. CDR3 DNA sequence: TGCGCCAGCAGCATACAGGGTAGGGAGACCCAGTACTTC. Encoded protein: CASSIQGRETQYF.

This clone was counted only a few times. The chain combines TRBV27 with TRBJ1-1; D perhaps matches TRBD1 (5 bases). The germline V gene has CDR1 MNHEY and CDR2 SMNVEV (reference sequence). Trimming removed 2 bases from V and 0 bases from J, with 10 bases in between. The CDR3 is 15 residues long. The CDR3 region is CASSLAGFVNTEAFF. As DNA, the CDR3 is TGTGCCAGCAGTTTAGCAGGGTTCGTGAACACTGAAGCTTTCTTT.

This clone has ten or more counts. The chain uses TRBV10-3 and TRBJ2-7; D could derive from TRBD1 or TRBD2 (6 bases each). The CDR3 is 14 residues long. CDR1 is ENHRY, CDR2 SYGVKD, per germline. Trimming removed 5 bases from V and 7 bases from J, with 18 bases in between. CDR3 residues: CAISSDSGAGEQYF. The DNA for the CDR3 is TGTGCCATCAGTTCAGATTCGGGGGCAGGAGAGCAGTACTTC.

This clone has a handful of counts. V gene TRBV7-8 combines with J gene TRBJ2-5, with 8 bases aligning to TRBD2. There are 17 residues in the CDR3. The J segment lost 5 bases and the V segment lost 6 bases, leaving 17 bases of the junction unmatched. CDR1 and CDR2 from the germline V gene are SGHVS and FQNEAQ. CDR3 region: CASRREDRGGGSETQYF. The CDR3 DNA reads TGTGCCAGCAGGAGAGAAGACCGGGGGGGCGGTTCCGAGACCCAGTACTTC.

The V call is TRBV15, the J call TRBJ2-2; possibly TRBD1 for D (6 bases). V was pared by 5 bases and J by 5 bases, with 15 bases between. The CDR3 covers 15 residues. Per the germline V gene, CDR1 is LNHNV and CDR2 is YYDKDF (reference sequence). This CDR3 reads CATSPRTALTGELFF. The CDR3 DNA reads TGTGCCACCAGCCCTCGGACAGCCCTGACCGGGGAGCTGTTTTTT. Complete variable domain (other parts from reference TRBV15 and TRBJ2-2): DAMVIQNPRYQVTQFGKPVTLSCSQTLNHNVMYWYQQKSSQAPKLLFHYYDKDFNNEADTPDNFQSRRPNTSFCFLDIRSPGLGDTAMYLCATSPRTALTGELFFGEGSRLTVL.

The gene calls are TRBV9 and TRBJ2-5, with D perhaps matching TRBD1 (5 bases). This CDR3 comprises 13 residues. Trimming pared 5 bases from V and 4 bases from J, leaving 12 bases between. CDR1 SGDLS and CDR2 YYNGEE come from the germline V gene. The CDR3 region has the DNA TGTGCCAGCAGTGATTTTAGGGGAGAGACCCAGTACTTC. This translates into CASSDFRGETQYF.

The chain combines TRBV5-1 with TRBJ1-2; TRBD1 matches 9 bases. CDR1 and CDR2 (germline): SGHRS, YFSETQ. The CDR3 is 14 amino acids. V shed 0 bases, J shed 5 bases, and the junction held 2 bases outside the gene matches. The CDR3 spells CASSLGTGVYGYTF. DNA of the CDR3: TGCGCCAGCAGCTTGGGGACAGGGGTGTATGGCTACACCTTC.